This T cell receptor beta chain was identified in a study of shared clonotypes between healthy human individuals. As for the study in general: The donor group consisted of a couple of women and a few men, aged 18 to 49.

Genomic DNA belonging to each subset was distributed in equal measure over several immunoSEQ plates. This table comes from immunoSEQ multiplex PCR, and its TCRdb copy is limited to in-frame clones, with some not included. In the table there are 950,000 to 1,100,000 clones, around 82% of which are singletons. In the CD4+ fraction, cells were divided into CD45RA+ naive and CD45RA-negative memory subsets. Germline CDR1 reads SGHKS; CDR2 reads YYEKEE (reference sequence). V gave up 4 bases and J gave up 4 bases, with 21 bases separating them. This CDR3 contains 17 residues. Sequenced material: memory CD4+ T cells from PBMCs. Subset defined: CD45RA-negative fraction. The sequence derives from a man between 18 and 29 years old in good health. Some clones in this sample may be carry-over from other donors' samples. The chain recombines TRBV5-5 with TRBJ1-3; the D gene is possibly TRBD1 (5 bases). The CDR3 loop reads CASSNWDSWTWGNTIYF. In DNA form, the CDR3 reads TGTGCCAGCAGCAACTGGGACTCCTGGACCTGGGGAAACACCATATATTTT.